This TCR beta chain was obtained from a study of shared clonotypes between healthy human individuals. Regarding this clone: No antigen is known for it.

The CDR3 loop spans 16 amino acids. Per the germline V gene, CDR1 is KGHSH and CDR2 is LQKENI. V was shortened by 2 bases and J by 4 bases, with 17 bases between the two germline ends. Profiling relied on immunoSEQ multiplex PCR, and the TCRdb table lists in-frame clones only, not all of them. This sample yields about 600,000 clones, of which about 97% are seen a single time; roughly 0.055% belongs to the top ten. The donors, healthy adults who were HIV-negative, had experienced no recent acute infections or vaccinations. Notes on the study in general: Memory subsets generally showed smaller estimated richness than naive subsets did. Incomplete sequencing of sorted subsets was indicated by rarefaction despite large depth. Blood was the only sampled material, and tissue repertoires likely differ.

The sequenced sample was naive CD4+ T cells sorted from blood. Subset in this sample: CD45RA+ positively selected. The clonotype was recovered from a woman in her 30s in good health. The chain couples TRBV18 to TRBJ1-1; perhaps TRBD1 as D (6 bases). Here the CDR3 reads CASSPFSRDNPTEAFF. The DNA for the CDR3 is TGTGCCAGCTCACCATTCAGCCGGGACAACCCCACTGAAGCTTTCTTT.